This T cell receptor (beta chain) stems from a study of CD8+ T cells in alopecia areata. Study conclusions and caveats: Clonality exceeded that of normal scalp in lesional scalp, most notably in alopecia totalis/universalis.

cDNA prepared by RNA extraction and subsequent reverse transcription served as the template for sequencing. Sequencing used immunoSEQ multiplex PCR; TCRdb keeps in-frame clones, though not all of them. The sample records some 150,000 clones, roughly 50% being singletons. Only a few counts were recorded for this clone. What it recognizes is unknown. In germline, CDR1 is SQVTM, CDR2 ANQGSEA. This CDR3 comprises 12 residues. V was clipped by 7 bases and J by 5 bases; unmatched bases: 7. Indicated treatment: oral pan-JAK inhibitor, 5-10 mg twice daily. This receptor was identified in a human donor with alopecia areata. The J gene is TRBJ1-1, the V gene TRBV29-1; 7 nucleotides line up with TRBD1. The sample here was CD4+ T cells sorted from blood, taken at approximately week 56, from a patient treated with tofacitinib. The CDR3 DNA reads as TGCAGCGCGAAGGGACAGATTACTGAAGCTTTCTTT. Its translation is CSAKGQITEAFF.